Included here is one T cell receptor (beta chain) sequence, with context. TCRdb's copy holds only in-frame clones and misses some; the assay was immunoSEQ multiplex PCR. The sample yields under 350,000 clones, 85% seen once. This sample was included in a study of blood T cell repertoires in COVID-19. The CDR3 has 12 residues. Germline CDR1 reads SEHNR; CDR2 reads FQNEAQ (reference sequence). V shed 5 bases, J shed 8 bases, and the junction held 5 bases outside the gene matches. This TCR came from a human donor in a cohort sampled during active COVID-19. The rearrangement links TRBV7-9 to TRBJ1-1, with 7 bases matching TRBD1. Sequencing input: peripheral blood. The CDR3 is CASSPRDSEAFF. CDR3 coding DNA: TGTGCCAGCAGCCCCCGGGACAGCGAAGCTTTCTTT.